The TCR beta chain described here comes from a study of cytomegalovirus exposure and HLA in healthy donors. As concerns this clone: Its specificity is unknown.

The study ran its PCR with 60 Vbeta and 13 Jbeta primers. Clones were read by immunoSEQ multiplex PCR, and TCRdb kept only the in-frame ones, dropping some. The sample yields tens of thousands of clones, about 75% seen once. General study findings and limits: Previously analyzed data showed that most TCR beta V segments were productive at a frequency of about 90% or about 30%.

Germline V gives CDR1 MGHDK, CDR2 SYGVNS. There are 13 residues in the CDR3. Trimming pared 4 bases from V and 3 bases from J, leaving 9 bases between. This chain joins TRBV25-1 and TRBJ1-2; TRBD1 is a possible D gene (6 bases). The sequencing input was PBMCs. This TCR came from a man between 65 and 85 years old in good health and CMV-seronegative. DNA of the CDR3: TGTGCCAGCAGTGGGCAGGGGTACTATGGCTACACCTTC. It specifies CASSGQGYYGYTF.